This TCR beta chain was obtained from a study of blood T cell repertoires in COVID-19. Study details: The United States, Italy and Spain supplied acute and convalescent COVID-19 samples.

CDR1 is SGHRS, CDR2 YFSETQ, per germline. V trimming: 5 bases; J trimming: 0 bases; junction bases outside the gene matches: 6. The CDR3 spans 17 residues. As originally analysed: Nucleated cell number was recorded as an estimate derived from reference gene primer amplification. Assay used: immunoSEQ multiplex PCR; TCRdb lists only in-frame clones, some missing. That table is the source of V, J and clone size, and D and trimming were worked out from the DNA. Here the sample spans roughly 220,000 clones, roughly 89% being singletons. The material sequenced was peripheral blood. The chain links TRBV5-1 to TRBJ1-6, with 9 nucleotides matching TRBD1. This clonotype originated in a man under 40 who had recovered from COVID-19. The CDR3 spells CASSRQGDSSYNSPLHF. The CDR3 DNA reads as TGCGCCAGCAGTAGACAGGGGGATAGCTCCTATAATTCACCCCTCCACTTT.